The clone carrying this T cell receptor beta chain has a handful of counts. Its specificity is unknown. The CDR3 sequence is 13 residues long. Germline CDR1 reads MRHNA; CDR2 reads SNTAGT. V lost 0 bases, J lost 4 bases, and 6 bases lay in between. Vbeta (60) and Jbeta (13) primers were used in the PCR. Produced via immunoSEQ multiplex PCR; TCRdb's table is partial and in-frame only. The sample records about 200,000 clones, about 77% being singletons. The sample comes from a study of cytomegalovirus exposure and HLA in healthy donors. Overall study findings and caveats: There were some public TCRs occurring in many donors, but most TCR sequences were rare.

The gene calls are TRBV6-4 and TRBJ1-1; D not certain. The sequence was collected from a woman aged 25 to 39 in good health and CMV-seronegative. Sequenced input: PBMCs. The CDR3 region is CASSDSSITEAFF. The CDR3 DNA is TGTGCCAGCAGTGACTCGAGTATCACTGAAGCTTTCTTT.